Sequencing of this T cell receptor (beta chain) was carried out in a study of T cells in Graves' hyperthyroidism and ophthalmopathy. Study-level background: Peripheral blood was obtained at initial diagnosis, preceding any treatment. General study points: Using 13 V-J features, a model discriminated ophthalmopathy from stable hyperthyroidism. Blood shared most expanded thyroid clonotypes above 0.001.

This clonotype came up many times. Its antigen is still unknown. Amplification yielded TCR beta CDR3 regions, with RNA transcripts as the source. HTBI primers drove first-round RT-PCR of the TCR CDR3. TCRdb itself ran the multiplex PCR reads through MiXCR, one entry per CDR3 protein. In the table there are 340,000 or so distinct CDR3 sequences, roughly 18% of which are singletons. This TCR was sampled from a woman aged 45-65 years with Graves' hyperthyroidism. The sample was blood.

The DNA of the CDR3 is TGTGCCAGCAGCTGGGAAGGGCGCTCCTACACAGATACGCAGTATTTT. Its translation: CASSWEGRSYTDTQYF. This chain connects TRBV5-5 to TRBJ2-3; D is unclear. V lost 3 bases and J 2 bases, leaving 16 bases between the germline ends. Germline V gene lookup returns CDR1 SGHKS and CDR2 YYEKEE (reference sequence). The CDR3 is 16 amino acids.